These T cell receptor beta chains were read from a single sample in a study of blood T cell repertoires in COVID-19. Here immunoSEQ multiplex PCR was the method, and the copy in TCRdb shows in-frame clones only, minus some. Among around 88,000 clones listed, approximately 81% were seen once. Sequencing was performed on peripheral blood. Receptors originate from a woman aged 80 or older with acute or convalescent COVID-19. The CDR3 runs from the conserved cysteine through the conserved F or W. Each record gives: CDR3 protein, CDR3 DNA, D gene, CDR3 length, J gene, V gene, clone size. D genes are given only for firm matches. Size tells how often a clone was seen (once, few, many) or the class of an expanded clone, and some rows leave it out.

cdr3_aa: CASSQVASGVHEQYF; cdr3_nt: TGTGCCAGCAGCCAAGTTGCTAGCGGGGTCCACGAGCAGTACTTC; d_call: TRBD2; cdr3_length: 15; j_call: TRBJ2-7; v_call: TRBV3-1/TRBV3-2; clone_size: once
cdr3_aa: CASSPSRPGQIGNTIYF; cdr3_nt: TGTGCCAGCAGTCCTTCCCGCCCCGGACAGATTGGAAACACCATATATTTT; d_call: -; cdr3_length: 17; j_call: TRBJ1-3; v_call: TRBV6-6; clone_size: -
cdr3_aa: CASSLRGETDTQYF; cdr3_nt: TGTGCCAGCAGCTTACGGGGGGAAACAGATACGCAGTATTTT; d_call: TRBD2; cdr3_length: 14; j_call: TRBJ2-3; v_call: TRBV11-3; clone_size: -
cdr3_aa: CASNQGGPLHF; cdr3_nt: TGTGCCAGCAACCAAGGGGGACCCCTCCACTTT; d_call: -; cdr3_length: 11; j_call: TRBJ1-6; v_call: TRBV11-2; clone_size: -
cdr3_aa: CASSLEGSSNQPQHF; cdr3_nt: TGTGCCAGCAGCTTGGAGGGGTCAAGCAATCAGCCCCAGCATTTT; d_call: -; cdr3_length: 15; j_call: TRBJ1-5; v_call: TRBV5-5; clone_size: -
cdr3_aa: CASNTGTSVDGYTF; cdr3_nt: TGTGCCAGCAATACCGGGACTTCGGTGGATGGCTACACCTTC; d_call: -; cdr3_length: 14; j_call: TRBJ1-2; v_call: TRBV28; clone_size: -
cdr3_aa: CASSLGGSGVKETQYF; cdr3_nt: TGTGCCAGCAGCTTAGGAGGTAGCGGGGTTAAAGAGACCCAGTACTTC; d_call: TRBD2; cdr3_length: 16; j_call: TRBJ2-5; v_call: TRBV7-2; clone_size: -
cdr3_aa: CASSLEGPGRRNSPLHF; cdr3_nt: TGTGCCAGCAGCTTAGAAGGGCCAGGTCGGAGGAATTCACCCCTCCACTTT; d_call: -; cdr3_length: 17; j_call: TRBJ1-6; v_call: TRBV7-6; clone_size: -
cdr3_aa: CASSSRTGGGYEQYF; cdr3_nt: TGTGCCAGCAGCTCGCGGACAGGGGGCGGTTACGAGCAGTACTTC; d_call: TRBD1; cdr3_length: 15; j_call: TRBJ2-7; v_call: TRBV7-2; clone_size: -
cdr3_aa: CASSHVGRGAGANVLTF; cdr3_nt: TGTGCCAGCAGCCATGTTGGGCGGGGGGCTGGGGCCAACGTCCTGACTTTC; d_call: TRBD2; cdr3_length: 17; j_call: TRBJ2-6; v_call: TRBV3-1/TRBV3-2; clone_size: -
cdr3_aa: CASSLQGPEDYTF; cdr3_nt: TGTGCCAGCAGCCTACAGGGTCCCGAAGACTACACCTTC; d_call: -; cdr3_length: 13; j_call: TRBJ1-2; v_call: TRBV5-6; clone_size: few
cdr3_aa: CASSVRGNYGYTF; cdr3_nt: TGTGCCAGCAGCGTTCGGGGAAACTATGGCTACACCTTC; d_call: -; cdr3_length: 13; j_call: TRBJ1-2; v_call: TRBV6-5; clone_size: once
cdr3_aa: CASSYSPGQFDYGYTF; cdr3_nt: TGTGCCAGCAGTTACTCCCCGGGACAGTTCGACTATGGCTACACCTTC; d_call: TRBD1; cdr3_length: 16; j_call: TRBJ1-2; v_call: TRBV6-2/TRBV6-3; clone_size: -
cdr3_aa: CASSQGSDGGLYGYTF; cdr3_nt: TGTGCCAGCAGCCAAGGCAGTGACGGGGGACTCTATGGCTACACCTTC; d_call: -; cdr3_length: 16; j_call: TRBJ1-2; v_call: TRBV4-2; clone_size: -
cdr3_aa: CASSPNTVQGNEKLFF; cdr3_nt: TGTGCCAGCTCACCTAATACTGTACAGGGTAATGAAAAACTGTTTTTT; d_call: -; cdr3_length: 16; j_call: TRBJ1-4; v_call: TRBV18; clone_size: -
cdr3_aa: CAWSLGSSGNTIYF; cdr3_nt: TGTGCCTGGAGTCTAGGTAGCTCTGGAAACACCATATATTTT; d_call: -; cdr3_length: 14; j_call: TRBJ1-3; v_call: TRBV30; clone_size: -
cdr3_aa: CASSVGGAQETQYF; cdr3_nt: TGTGCCAGCAGCGTAGGCGGGGCCCAAGAGACCCAGTACTTC; d_call: -; cdr3_length: 14; j_call: TRBJ2-5; v_call: TRBV9; clone_size: -
cdr3_aa: CASQNRGHYGYTF; cdr3_nt: TGTGCCAGCCAAAACAGGGGACACTATGGCTACACCTTC; d_call: TRBD1; cdr3_length: 13; j_call: TRBJ1-2; v_call: TRBV6-5; clone_size: -
cdr3_aa: CASSSGTSGGAGEQFF; cdr3_nt: TGTGCCAGCTCATCTGGGACTAGCGGGGGGGCCGGTGAGCAGTTCTTC; d_call: TRBD2; cdr3_length: 16; j_call: TRBJ2-1; v_call: TRBV18; clone_size: -
cdr3_aa: CASIWAASSEAFF; cdr3_nt: TGTGCCAGCATTTGGGCAGCTTCGTCTGAAGCTTTCTTT; d_call: -; cdr3_length: 13; j_call: TRBJ1-1; v_call: TRBV6-5; clone_size: once
cdr3_aa: CASSSPVSYNSPLHF; cdr3_nt: TGTGCCAGCAGCTCTCCTGTCTCCTATAATTCACCCCTCCACTTT; d_call: -; cdr3_length: 15; j_call: TRBJ1-6; v_call: TRBV5-6; clone_size: once
cdr3_aa: CASKSGGRTQYF; cdr3_nt: TGTGCCAGTAAGAGCGGGGGCCGAACGCAGTATTTT; d_call: TRBD2; cdr3_length: 12; j_call: TRBJ2-3; v_call: TRBV12-3/TRBV12-4; clone_size: -
cdr3_aa: CAIRTEVTDTQYF; cdr3_nt: TGTGCCATCCGGACAGAAGTCACAGATACGCAGTATTTT; d_call: -; cdr3_length: 13; j_call: TRBJ2-3; v_call: TRBV10-3; clone_size: -
cdr3_aa: CASSLDAGSGNSPLHF; cdr3_nt: TGTGCCAGCAGCTTGGATGCGGGGTCGGGCAATTCACCCCTCCACTTT; d_call: -; cdr3_length: 16; j_call: TRBJ1-6; v_call: TRBV5-6; clone_size: -
cdr3_aa: CASSPNRGLGSPLHF; cdr3_nt: TGTGCCAGCAGTCCAAACAGGGGGCTGGGATCACCCCTCCACTTT; d_call: TRBD1; cdr3_length: 15; j_call: TRBJ1-6; v_call: TRBV28; clone_size: -
cdr3_aa: CASSSTGNVNSPLHF; cdr3_nt: TGTGCCAGCAGCTCGACAGGAAATGTCAATTCACCCCTCCACTTT; d_call: -; cdr3_length: 15; j_call: TRBJ1-6; v_call: TRBV7-2; clone_size: -
cdr3_aa: CASSITTGGLQETQYF; cdr3_nt: TGTGCCAGTAGTATAACGACAGGGGGCCTACAAGAGACCCAGTACTTC; d_call: TRBD1; cdr3_length: 16; j_call: TRBJ2-5; v_call: TRBV19; clone_size: -
cdr3_aa: CASSQEHRLAGYNEQFF; cdr3_nt: TGCGCCAGCAGCCAAGAGCACAGACTAGCGGGGTACAATGAGCAGTTCTTC; d_call: TRBD2; cdr3_length: 17; j_call: TRBJ2-1; v_call: TRBV4-1; clone_size: -
cdr3_aa: CASSLEGARNQPQHF; cdr3_nt: TGCGCCAGCAGCTTAGAGGGGGCTAGGAATCAGCCCCAGCATTTT; d_call: TRBD1; cdr3_length: 15; j_call: TRBJ1-5; v_call: TRBV5-1; clone_size: -
cdr3_aa: CASSLWWRGGSKNIQYF; cdr3_nt: TGTGCCAGCAGTTTATGGTGGAGAGGGGGCAGCAAAAACATTCAGTACTTC; d_call: TRBD1; cdr3_length: 17; j_call: TRBJ2-4; v_call: TRBV28; clone_size: -